This section outlines one T cell receptor beta chain sequence together with its context. There are 18 residues in the CDR3. The data stem from a study of blood T cell repertoires in COVID-19. For recovered donors of Cohort 3, there were two negative PCRs, clearance, or symptom resolution. Data came from immunoSEQ multiplex PCR; TCRdb stores just in-frame clones and leaves some out. The table includes 150,000 to 200,000 clones, 75% to 90% detected once. The sample comprised PBMCs or T cells enriched from blood (not recorded which). The V gene is TRBV21-1, the J gene TRBJ2-1; the table calls TRBD2, which could not be checked here. TRBV21-1 counts as a pseudogene. The sequence was obtained from a woman aged 60 to 75 who had recovered from COVID-19. The CDR3: CASSTPRPGGGIYNEQFF. CDR3 DNA: TGTGCCAGCAGCACCCCCAGGCCCGGGGGGGGGATCTACAATGAGCAGTTCTTC.